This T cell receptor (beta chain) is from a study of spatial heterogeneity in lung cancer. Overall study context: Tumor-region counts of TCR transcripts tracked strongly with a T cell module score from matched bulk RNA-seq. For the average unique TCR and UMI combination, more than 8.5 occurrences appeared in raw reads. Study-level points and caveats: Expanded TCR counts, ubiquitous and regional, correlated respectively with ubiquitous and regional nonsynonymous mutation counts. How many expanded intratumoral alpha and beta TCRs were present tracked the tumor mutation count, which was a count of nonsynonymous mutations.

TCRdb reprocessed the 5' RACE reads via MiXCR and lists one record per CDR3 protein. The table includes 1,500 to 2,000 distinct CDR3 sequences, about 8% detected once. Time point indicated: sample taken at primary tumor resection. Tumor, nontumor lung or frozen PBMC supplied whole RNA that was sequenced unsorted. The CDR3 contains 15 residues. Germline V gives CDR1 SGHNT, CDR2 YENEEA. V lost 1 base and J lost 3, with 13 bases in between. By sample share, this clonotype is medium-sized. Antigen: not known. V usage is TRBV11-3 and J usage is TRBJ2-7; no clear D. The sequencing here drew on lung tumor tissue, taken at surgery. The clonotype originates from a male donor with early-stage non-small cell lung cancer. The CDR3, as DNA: TGTGCCAGCAGCTTAGTAGCAGGAGCAAACTACGAGCAGTACTTC. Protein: CASSLVAGANYEQYF.